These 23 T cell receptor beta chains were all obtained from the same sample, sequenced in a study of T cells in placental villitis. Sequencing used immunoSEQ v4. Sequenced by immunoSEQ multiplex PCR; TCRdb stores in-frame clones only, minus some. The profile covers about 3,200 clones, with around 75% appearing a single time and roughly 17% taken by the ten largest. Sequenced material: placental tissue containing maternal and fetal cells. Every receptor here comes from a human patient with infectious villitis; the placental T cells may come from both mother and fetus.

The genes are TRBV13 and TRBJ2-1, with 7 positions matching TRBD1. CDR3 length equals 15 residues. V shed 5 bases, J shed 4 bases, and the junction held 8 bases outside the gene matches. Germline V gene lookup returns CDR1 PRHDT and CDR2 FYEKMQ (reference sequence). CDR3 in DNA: TGTGCCAGCAGCCCAGACAGGGATATATACAATGAGCAGTTCTTC. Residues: CASSPDRDIYNEQFF.

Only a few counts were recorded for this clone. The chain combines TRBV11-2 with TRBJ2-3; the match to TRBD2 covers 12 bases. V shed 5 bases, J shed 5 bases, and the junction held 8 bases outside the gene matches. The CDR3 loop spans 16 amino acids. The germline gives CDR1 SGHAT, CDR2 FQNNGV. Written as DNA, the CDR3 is TGTGCCAGCAGCGCCCGACTAGCGGGGGTCCGAGATACGCAGTATTTT. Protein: CASSARLAGVRDTQYF. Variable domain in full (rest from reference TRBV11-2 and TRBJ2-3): EAGVAQSPRYKIIEKRQSVAFWCNPISGHATLYWYQQILGQGPKLLIQFQNNGVVDDSQLPKDRFSAERLKGVDSTLKIQPAKLEDSAVYLCASSARLAGVRDTQYFGPGTRLTVL.

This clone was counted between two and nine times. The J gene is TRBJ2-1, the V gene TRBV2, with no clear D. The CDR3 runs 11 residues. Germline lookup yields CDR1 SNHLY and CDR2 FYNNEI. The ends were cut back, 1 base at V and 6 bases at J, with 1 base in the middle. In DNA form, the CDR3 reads TGTGCCAGCAGTGAAGTCAATGAGCAGTTCTTC. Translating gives CASSEVNEQFF.

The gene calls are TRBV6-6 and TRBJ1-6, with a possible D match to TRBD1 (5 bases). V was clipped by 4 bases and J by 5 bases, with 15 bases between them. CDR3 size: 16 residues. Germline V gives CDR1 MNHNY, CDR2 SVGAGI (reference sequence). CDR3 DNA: TGTGCCAGCAGTTTCACTCTGTGGGGGAATAATTCACCCCTCCACTTT. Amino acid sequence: CASSFTLWGNNSPLHF.

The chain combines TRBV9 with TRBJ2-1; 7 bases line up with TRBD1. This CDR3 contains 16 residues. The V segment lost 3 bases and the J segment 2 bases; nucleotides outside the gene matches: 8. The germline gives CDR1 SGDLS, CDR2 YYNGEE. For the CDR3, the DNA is TGTGCCAGCAGCGCCCTCAGGGGGAGCGCCTACAATGAGCAGTTCTTC. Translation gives CASSALRGSAYNEQFF.

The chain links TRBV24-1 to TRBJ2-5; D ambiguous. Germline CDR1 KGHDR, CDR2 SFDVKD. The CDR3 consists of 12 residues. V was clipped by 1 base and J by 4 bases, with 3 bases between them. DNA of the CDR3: TGTGCCACCAGTGATTTCGGAGAGACCCAGTACTTC. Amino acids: CATSDFGETQYF.

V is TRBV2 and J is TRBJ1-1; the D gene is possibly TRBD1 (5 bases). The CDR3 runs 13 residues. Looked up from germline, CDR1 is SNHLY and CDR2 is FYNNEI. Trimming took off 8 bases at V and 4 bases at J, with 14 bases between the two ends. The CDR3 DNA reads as TGTGCCAGCGGAAGACAGAGCCGCACTGAAGCTTTCTTT. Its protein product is CASGRQSRTEAFF.

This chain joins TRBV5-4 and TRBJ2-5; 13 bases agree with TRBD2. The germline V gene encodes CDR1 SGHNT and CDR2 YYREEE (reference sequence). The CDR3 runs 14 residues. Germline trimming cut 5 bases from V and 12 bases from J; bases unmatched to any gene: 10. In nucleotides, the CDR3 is TGTGCCAGCAGTCTTGGGACTAGCGGGGCCCGAGAGTACTTC. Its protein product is CASSLGTSGAREYF.

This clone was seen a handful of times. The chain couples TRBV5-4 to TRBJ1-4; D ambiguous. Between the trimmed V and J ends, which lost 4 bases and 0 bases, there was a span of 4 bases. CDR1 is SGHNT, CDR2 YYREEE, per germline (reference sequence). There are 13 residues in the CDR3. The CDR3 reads CASSTSTNEKLFF. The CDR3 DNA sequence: TGTGCCAGCAGCACCTCAACTAATGAAAAACTGTTTTTT.

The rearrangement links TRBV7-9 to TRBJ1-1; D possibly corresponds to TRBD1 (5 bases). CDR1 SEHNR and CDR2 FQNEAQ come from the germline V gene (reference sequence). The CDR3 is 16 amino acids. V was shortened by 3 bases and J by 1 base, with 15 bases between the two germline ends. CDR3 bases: TGTGCCAGCAGCTTGGCAGGGATAGAAGGGAACACTGAAGCTTTCTTT. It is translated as CASSLAGIEGNTEAFF. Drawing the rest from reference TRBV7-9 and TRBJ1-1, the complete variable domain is DTGVSQNPRHKITKRGQNVTFRCDPISEHNRLYWYRQTLGQGPEFLTYFQNEAQLEKSRLLSDRFSAERPKGSFSTLEIQRTEQGDSAMYLCASSLAGIEGNTEAFFGQGTRLTVV.

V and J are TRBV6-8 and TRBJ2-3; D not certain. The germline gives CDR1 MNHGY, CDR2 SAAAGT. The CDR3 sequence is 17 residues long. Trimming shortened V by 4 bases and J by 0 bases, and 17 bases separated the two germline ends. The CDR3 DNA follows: TGTGCCAGCAGTTTTTGGGGTAGTATAACTAGCACAGATACGCAGTATTTT. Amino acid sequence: CASSFWGSITSTDTQYF.

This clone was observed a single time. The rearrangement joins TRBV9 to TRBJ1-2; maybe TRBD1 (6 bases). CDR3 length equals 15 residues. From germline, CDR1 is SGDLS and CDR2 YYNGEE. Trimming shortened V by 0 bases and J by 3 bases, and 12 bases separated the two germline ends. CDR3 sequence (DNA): TGTGCCAGCAGCGTAGCAGGGGAGGTTGACTATGGCTACACCTTC. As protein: CASSVAGEVDYGYTF. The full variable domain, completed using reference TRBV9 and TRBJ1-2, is DSGVTQTPKHLITATGQRVTLRCSPRSGDLSVYWYQQSLDQGLQFLIQYYNGEERAKGNILERFSAQQFPDLHSELNLSSLELGDSALYFCASSVAGEVDYGYTFGSGTRLTVV.

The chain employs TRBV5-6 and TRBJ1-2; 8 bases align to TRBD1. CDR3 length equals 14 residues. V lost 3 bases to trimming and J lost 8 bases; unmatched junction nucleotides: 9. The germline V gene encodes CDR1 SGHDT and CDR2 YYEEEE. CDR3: CASSSFSTGAGYTF. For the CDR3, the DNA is TGTGCCAGCAGCTCCTTCTCGACAGGGGCGGGCTACACCTTC.

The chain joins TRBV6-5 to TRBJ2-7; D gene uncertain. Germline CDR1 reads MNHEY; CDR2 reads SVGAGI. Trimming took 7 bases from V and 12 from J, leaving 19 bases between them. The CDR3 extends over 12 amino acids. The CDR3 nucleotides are TGTGCCAGCACCCCAGGCGGTGTTCAGTGGTACTTC. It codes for CASTPGGVQWYF.

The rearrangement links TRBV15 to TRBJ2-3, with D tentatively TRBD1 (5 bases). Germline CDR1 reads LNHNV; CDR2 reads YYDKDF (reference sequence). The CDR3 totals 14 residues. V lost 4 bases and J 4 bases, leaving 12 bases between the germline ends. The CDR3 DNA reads TGTGCCACCAGCACCCGGCTGACAGCAGATACGCAGTATTTT. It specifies CATSTRLTADTQYF.

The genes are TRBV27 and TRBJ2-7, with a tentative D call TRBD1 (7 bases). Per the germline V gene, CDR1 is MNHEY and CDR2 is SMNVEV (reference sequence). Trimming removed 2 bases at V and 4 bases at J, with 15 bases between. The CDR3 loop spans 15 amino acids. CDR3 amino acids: CASSLGRTGVYEQYF. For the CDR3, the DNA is TGTGCCAGCAGTTTAGGGAGGACAGGAGTATACGAGCAGTACTTC.

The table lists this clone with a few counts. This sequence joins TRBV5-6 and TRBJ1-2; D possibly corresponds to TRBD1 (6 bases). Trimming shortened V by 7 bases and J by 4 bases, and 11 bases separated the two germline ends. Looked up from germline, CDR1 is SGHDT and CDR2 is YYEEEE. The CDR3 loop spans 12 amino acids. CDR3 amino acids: CASGTGSYGYTF. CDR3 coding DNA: TGTGCCAGCGGAACAGGGTCCTATGGCTACACCTTC. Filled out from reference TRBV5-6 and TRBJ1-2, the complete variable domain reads DAGVTQSPTHLIKTRGQQVTLRCSPKSGHDTVSWYQQALGQGPQFIFQYYEEEERQRGNFPDRFSGHQFPNYSSELNVNALLLGDSALYLCASGTGSYGYTFGSGTRLTVV.

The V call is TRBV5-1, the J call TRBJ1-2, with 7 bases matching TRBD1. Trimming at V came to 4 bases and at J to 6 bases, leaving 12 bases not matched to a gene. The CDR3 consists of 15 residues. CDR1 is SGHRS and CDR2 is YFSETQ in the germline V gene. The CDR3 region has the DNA TGCGCCAGCAGCGATCCTATGGGACAGCGACATGGCTACACCTTC. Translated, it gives CASSDPMGQRHGYTF.

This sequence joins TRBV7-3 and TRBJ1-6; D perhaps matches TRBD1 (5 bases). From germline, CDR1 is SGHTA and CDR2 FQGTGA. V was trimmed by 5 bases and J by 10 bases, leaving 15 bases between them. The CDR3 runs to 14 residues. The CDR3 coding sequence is TGTGCCAGCAGCCTCGGGACGATGGGGTCACCCCTCCACTTT. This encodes CASSLGTMGSPLHF.

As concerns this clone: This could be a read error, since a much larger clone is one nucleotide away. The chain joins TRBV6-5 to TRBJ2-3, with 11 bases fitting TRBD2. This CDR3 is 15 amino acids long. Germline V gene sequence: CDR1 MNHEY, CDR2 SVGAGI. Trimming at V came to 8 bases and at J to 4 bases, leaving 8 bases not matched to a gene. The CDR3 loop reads CASSSTSGVPDTQYF. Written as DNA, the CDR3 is TGTGCCAGCTCATCGACTAGCGGGGTACCAGATACGCAGTATTTT.

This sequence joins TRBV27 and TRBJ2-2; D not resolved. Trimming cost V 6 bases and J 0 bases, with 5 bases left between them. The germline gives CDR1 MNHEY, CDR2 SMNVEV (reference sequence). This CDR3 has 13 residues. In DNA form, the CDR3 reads TGTGCCAGCAGAGATACGAACACCGGGGAGCTGTTTTTT. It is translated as CASRDTNTGELFF.

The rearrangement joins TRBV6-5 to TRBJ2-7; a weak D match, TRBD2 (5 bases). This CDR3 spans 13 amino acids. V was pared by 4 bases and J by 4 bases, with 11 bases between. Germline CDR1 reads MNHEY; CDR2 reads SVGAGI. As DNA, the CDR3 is TGTGCCAGCAGTTCGCGGGCCCCTTACGAGCAGTACTTC. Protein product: CASSSRAPYEQYF.

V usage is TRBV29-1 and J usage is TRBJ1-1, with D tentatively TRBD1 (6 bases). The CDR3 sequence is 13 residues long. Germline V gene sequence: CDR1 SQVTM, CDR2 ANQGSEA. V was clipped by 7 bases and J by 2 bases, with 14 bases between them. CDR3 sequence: CSASGTTNTEAFF. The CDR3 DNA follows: TGCAGCGCCTCCGGGACAACCAACACTGAAGCTTTCTTT. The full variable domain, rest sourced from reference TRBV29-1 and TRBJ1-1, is SAVISQKPSRDICQRGTSLTIQCQVDSQVTMMFWYRQQPGQSLTLIATANQGSEATYESGFVIDKFPISRPNLTFSTLTVSNMSPEDSSIYLCSASGTTNTEAFFGQGTRLTVV.